The source of this T cell receptor beta chain is a study of vaccination effects on CD4 cells after COVID-19. Notes on the study in general: Clones that were induced by infection or by vaccine showed marked contraction late after vaccination. Convalescent patients were scarce in the study, and it lacked early post-infection timepoints.

This clone was seen more than once but under ten times. What it binds is not known. Cells that had been cultured for 10 days were the source of isolated CD4+ T cells. Repertoires were generated with immunoSEQ multiplex PCR, while TCRdb's copy carries only in-frame clones and drops some. This sample has over 45,000 clones, with 50% to 80% found just once. Germline CDR1 is SGHDN and CDR2 is FVKESK. The CDR3 runs 14 residues. V was pared by 6 bases and J by 4 bases, with 16 bases between. The sequence came from a human donor who received a COVID-19 vaccine. The V gene is TRBV14, the J gene TRBJ2-7, with D tentatively TRBD1 (5 bases). Sequencing was performed on CD4+ T cells from PBMCs cultured without peptide, taken before COVID-19 vaccination. Here the CDR3 reads CASSVRQGLYEQYF. The CDR3 DNA sequence: TGTGCCAGCAGTGTTCGGCAGGGTCTATACGAGCAGTACTTC.